This T cell receptor beta chain was documented in a study of blood T cell repertoires in COVID-19. Everyone who took part was about 18 to 89 years old, and they came from about 23 US areas. Participants' reported clinical history set cohort assignment. The CDR3 is 14 amino acids. Trimming removed 3 bases from V and 3 bases from J, with 11 bases in between. Looked up from germline, CDR1 is KGHSH and CDR2 is LQKENI. Note on this clone: The sample holds other DNA sequences that translate to the same CDR3.

Sequenced by immunoSEQ multiplex PCR; TCRdb stores in-frame clones only, minus some. The sample shows about 500,000 clones, roughly 87% of them seen only once. The sample taken for sequencing was PBMCs or T cells enriched from blood (not recorded which). The chain is built from TRBV18 and TRBJ1-1, with TRBD1 as a possible D gene (5 bases). This clonotype was sampled from a woman aged 18-29 years who had recovered from COVID-19. The CDR3 region has the DNA TGTGCCAGCTCACCTCAAGGAGGGGACACTGAAGCTTTCTTT. Translating it yields CASSPQGGDTEAFF.